What follows are 20 T cell receptor beta chains derived from one specimen sequenced in a study of blood T cell repertoires in COVID-19. Here immunoSEQ multiplex PCR was the method, and the copy in TCRdb shows in-frame clones only, minus some. The table lists more than 25,000 clones, 80% to 90% of them singletons, with about 14% in the top ten. The sequencing input was peripheral blood. The receptor source for this set is a human donor in a cohort sampled during active COVID-19.

This sequence joins TRBV7-3 and TRBJ2-1, with 7 bases matching TRBD1. The ends lost 5 bases at V and 4 bases at J; junction bases unmatched: 2. CDR1 is SGHTA, CDR2 FQGTGA, per germline. The CDR3 extends over 13 amino acids. This chain's CDR3 is CASSVTGYNEQFF. In DNA, the CDR3 is TGTGCCAGCAGCGTGACAGGGTACAATGAGCAGTTCTTC.

The V call is TRBV29-1, the J call TRBJ2-3, with D perhaps matching TRBD1 (6 bases). V was trimmed by 7 bases and J by 3 bases, leaving 17 bases between them. Germline CDR1 reads SQVTM; CDR2 reads ANQGSEA. CDR3 length: 14 residues. The chain's CDR3 is CSATLQGTTDTQYF. CDR3 DNA: TGCAGCGCCACCTTACAGGGTACGACAGATACGCAGTATTTT.

This chain links TRBV18 with TRBJ2-7, with D perhaps TRBD1 (5 bases). Germline V gene sequence: CDR1 KGHSH, CDR2 LQKENI. Trimming cost V 0 bases and J 0 bases, with 12 bases left between them. The CDR3 extends over 16 amino acids. The CDR3 protein is CASSPPGQGFSYEQYF. DNA for the CDR3: TGTGCCAGCTCACCACCAGGTCAGGGCTTCTCCTACGAGCAGTACTTC.

This sequence joins TRBV18 and TRBJ2-7; 10 bases map to TRBD1. This CDR3 has 16 residues. Germline V gene sequence: CDR1 KGHSH, CDR2 LQKENI. With V trimmed by 0 bases and J by 5 bases, 7 bases remained unmatched. The CDR3, as DNA: TGTGCCAGCTCACCACCGAGTAGACAGGGGGCGCACGAGCAGTACTTC. Protein product: CASSPPSRQGAHEQYF.

The chain recombines TRBV7-2 with TRBJ1-6; perhaps TRBD1 as D (5 bases). Germline CDR1 SGHTA, CDR2 FQGNSA. The CDR3 contains 15 residues. V lost 5 bases and J 16 bases, leaving 24 bases between the germline ends. The DNA of the CDR3 is TGTGCCAGCAGCACGCAAAAAATTACAGGCCTCAATCTCCACTTT. As protein: CASSTQKITGLNLHF.

The J gene is TRBJ1-4, the V gene TRBV6-5, with 10 bases lining up with TRBD1. V shed 5 bases and J 16 bases; nucleotides not matched to a gene: 7. Germline CDR1 and CDR2: MNHEY and SVGAGI. This CDR3 comprises 12 residues. The CDR3 protein is CASSNRQGAPFF. The DNA of the CDR3 is TGTGCCAGCAGTAACAGACAGGGGGCGCCGTTTTTT.

V and J are TRBV9 and TRBJ1-6; a weak D match, TRBD1 (6 bases). V gave up 2 bases and J gave up 13 bases, with 13 bases separating them. The CDR3 is made up of 13 amino acids. The V gene's germline CDR1 is SGDLS and CDR2 YYNGEE. The CDR3: CASSVGGGAPLHF. The CDR3 region has the DNA TGTGCCAGCAGCGTGGGAGGGGGAGCGCCCCTCCACTTT.

This chain uses TRBV6-6 with TRBJ2-7; 11 bases are a match to TRBD1. The CDR3 has 14 amino acids. The trim removed 8 bases at V and 6 bases at J, leaving 9 bases unmatched. Germline V gene data show CDR1 as MNHNY and CDR2 as SVGAGI (reference sequence). The CDR3 bases are TGTGCCAGCTCGACCGGGACAGGGGGATTCGAGCAGTACTTC. Amino acid sequence: CASSTGTGGFEQYF.

The chain carries TRBV6-5 and TRBJ1-6; 7 nucleotides align to TRBD1. Germline V gene sequence: CDR1 MNHEY, CDR2 SVGAGI. This CDR3 region has 16 residues. After removal of 2 bases from V and 4 bases from J, the junction contained 5 bases not matched to a gene. In DNA form, the CDR3 reads TGTGCCAGCAGTTACCTGGACAGGCTATATAATTCACCCCTCCACTTT. Translating gives CASSYLDRLYNSPLHF.

The chain is built from TRBV5-4 and TRBJ2-1, with 11 positions matching TRBD2. The CDR3 is 14 amino acids. The V segment lost 0 bases and the J segment 8 bases; nucleotides outside the gene matches: 1. Germline values: CDR1 SGHNT, CDR2 YYREEE (reference sequence). In nucleotides, the CDR3 is TGTGCCAGCAGCTTGGAACTAGCGGGGGATGAGCAGTTCTTC. This sequence encodes CASSLELAGDEQFF.

Points on this clone: Other nucleotide sequences in the sample specify the same CDR3. This rearrangement joins TRBV6-6 to TRBJ2-5, with TRBD2 matching over 7 bases. Unmatched junction bases numbered 2, after V lost 1 base and J lost 3 bases. The CDR3 consists of 14 residues. Germline V gene data show CDR1 as MNHNY and CDR2 as SVGAGI (reference sequence). The CDR3 region is CASSYWGGKETQYF. CDR3 coding DNA: TGTGCCAGCAGTTACTGGGGAGGGAAAGAGACCCAGTACTTC.

J is TRBJ2-1 and V is TRBV18; 8 positions match TRBD1. The CDR3 is 15 amino acids. CDR1 and CDR2 from the germline V gene are KGHSH and LQKENI. V gave up 4 bases and J gave up 1 base; unmatched junction bases: 3. CDR3 amino acids: CASSQDRVSYNEQFF. The CDR3 region has the DNA TGTGCCAGCTCACAGGACAGGGTATCCTACAATGAGCAGTTCTTC.

The V call is TRBV11-2, the J call TRBJ2-7; D might be TRBD1 (5 bases). Germline V gene lookup returns CDR1 SGHAT and CDR2 FQNNGV. The length of the CDR3 is 11 residues. The V and J ends lost 4 bases and 10 bases respectively, with 11 bases between them. The CDR3 region is CASSSAGNQYF. In DNA form, the CDR3 reads TGTGCCAGCAGCTCCGCAGGGAACCAGTACTTC.

J is TRBJ1-1 and V is TRBV5-1; 8 nucleotides agree with TRBD1. The length of the CDR3 is 16 residues. With 4 bases clipped from V and 5 bases from J, the junction kept 13 bases outside the gene matches. Germline CDR1 is SGHRS and CDR2 is YFSETQ. This chain's CDR3 is CASSLTKGQGGTEAFF. CDR3 bases: TGCGCCAGCAGCCTGACTAAAGGACAGGGTGGAACTGAAGCTTTCTTT.

V and J are TRBV6-5 and TRBJ2-2; 8 nucleotides match TRBD2. Trimming at V came to 7 bases and at J to 7 bases, leaving 11 bases not matched to a gene. CDR1 is MNHEY, CDR2 SVGAGI, per germline. This CDR3 spans 15 amino acids. The CDR3: CASKSTSGRYGELFF. CDR3 nucleotide sequence: TGTGCCAGCAAGTCCACTAGCGGTCGGTACGGGGAGCTGTTTTTT.

V usage is TRBV13 and J usage is TRBJ2-5; 8 bases match TRBD2. Looked up from germline, CDR1 is PRHDT and CDR2 is FYEKMQ (reference sequence). Germline trimming cut 2 bases from V and 2 bases from J; bases unmatched to any gene: 10. The CDR3 totals 17 residues. CDR3 sequence (DNA): TGTGCCAGCAGCTTAATATCGGGACTAGTGGGGCAAGAGACCCAGTACTTC. Encoded protein: CASSLISGLVGQETQYF.

This sequence joins TRBV2 and TRBJ2-5; D unclear. The CDR3 is 14 amino acids. Germline CDR1 is SNHLY and CDR2 is FYNNEI. V lost 5 bases and J 0 bases, leaving 10 bases between the germline ends. CDR3 bases: TGTGCCAGCAGTCTGAGGTGGAACCAAGAGACCCAGTACTTC. Protein: CASSLRWNQETQYF.

The chain recombines TRBV9 with TRBJ1-2; 7 bases are a match to TRBD1. The CDR3 runs to 15 residues. CDR1 SGDLS and CDR2 YYNGEE come from the germline V gene. V lost 4 bases and J lost 0; bases outside the gene matches: 6. CDR3 protein: CASSPRTGANYGYTF. The CDR3 DNA sequence: TGTGCCAGCAGCCCCCGGACAGGAGCTAACTATGGCTACACCTTC.

V usage is TRBV18 and J usage is TRBJ1-1; 7 bases fit TRBD1. After removal of 6 bases from V and 0 bases from J, the junction contained 10 bases not matched to a gene. The CDR3 totals 16 residues. Germline CDR1 reads KGHSH; CDR2 reads LQKENI. CDR3 residues: CASSRSLQGVNTEAFF. CDR3 sequence (DNA): TGTGCCAGCTCGAGGAGTCTCCAGGGGGTGAACACTGAAGCTTTCTTT.

The CDR3 sequence: CASSDLQGDYGYTF. As DNA, the CDR3 is TGCGCCAGCAGTGACCTACAGGGGGACTATGGCTACACCTTC. The rearrangement joins TRBV10-2 to TRBJ1-2, with 8 bases identical to TRBD1. CDR1 is WSHSY and CDR2 is SAAADI in the germline V gene. The V and J ends lost 3 bases and 3 bases, in that order; junction bases with no gene match: 3. The CDR3 spans 14 residues.